This T cell receptor beta chain was identified in a study of beta chain features in type 1 diabetes. Study-level results: Shortening of TCRB CDR3s, moderate but significant, appeared in all four CD4+ subsets of Type 1 diabetes patients.

The investigators reverse transcribed all of the isolated RNA, so they sequenced expressed TCRB transcripts. An average approximately 4 million reads came from naive, central memory and regulatory T cell samples. The method was immunoSEQ multiplex PCR; TCRdb's version includes in-frame clones alone and lacks a portion of them. The sample holds 330,000 or so clones, around 13% seen once. Turning to this clone: As yet, its antigen is unknown. Compared with germline, one end of the junction differs, possibly owing to a read error.

Sorted CD4+ subsets: naive, central memory, regulatory, stem cell-like memory (CD45RO/CCR7/CD25/CD127/CD95/CD27 panel). The CDR3 loop spans 13 amino acids. Germline CDR1 reads WNHNN; CDR2 reads SYGVQD (reference sequence). The gene calls are TRBV10-1 and TRBJ2-1; 10 positions agree with TRBD2. The sequenced sample consisted of central memory CD4+ T cells from blood. This sequence originates from a man aged 25-45 years in good health. The CDR3, as DNA: TGTGCCATCCTAGCGGGGGTACACAATGAGCAGTTCTTC. The encoded protein is CAILAGVHNEQFF.